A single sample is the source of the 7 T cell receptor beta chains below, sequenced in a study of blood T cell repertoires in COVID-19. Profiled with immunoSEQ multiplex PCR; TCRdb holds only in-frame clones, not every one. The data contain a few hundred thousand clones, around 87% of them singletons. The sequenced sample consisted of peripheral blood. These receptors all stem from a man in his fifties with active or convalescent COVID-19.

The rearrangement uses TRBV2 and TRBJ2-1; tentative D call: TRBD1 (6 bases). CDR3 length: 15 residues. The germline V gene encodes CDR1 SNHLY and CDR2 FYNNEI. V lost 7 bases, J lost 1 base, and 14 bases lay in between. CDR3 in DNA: TGTGCCAGCAACCTACAGGGTCCGTCCTACAATGAGCAGTTCTTC. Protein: CASNLQGPSYNEQFF.

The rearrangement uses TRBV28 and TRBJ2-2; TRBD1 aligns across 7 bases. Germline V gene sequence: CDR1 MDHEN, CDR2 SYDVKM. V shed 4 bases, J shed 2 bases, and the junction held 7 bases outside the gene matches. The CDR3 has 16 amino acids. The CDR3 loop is CASSSTGDRNTGELFF. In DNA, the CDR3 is TGTGCCAGCAGTTCCACAGGGGACAGAAACACCGGGGAGCTGTTTTTT.

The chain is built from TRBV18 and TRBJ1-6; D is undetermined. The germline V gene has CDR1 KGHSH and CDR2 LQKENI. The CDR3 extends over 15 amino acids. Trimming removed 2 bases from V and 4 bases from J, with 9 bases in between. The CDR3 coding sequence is TGTGCCAGCTCACCAATCGCGGATTATAATTCACCCCTCCACTTT. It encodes CASSPIADYNSPLHF. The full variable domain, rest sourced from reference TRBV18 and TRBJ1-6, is NAGVMQNPRHLVRRRGQEARLRCSPMKGHSHVYWYRQLPEEGLKFMVYLQKENIIDESGMPKERFSAEFPKEGPSILRIQQVVRGDSAAYFCASSPIADYNSPLHFGNGTRLTVT.

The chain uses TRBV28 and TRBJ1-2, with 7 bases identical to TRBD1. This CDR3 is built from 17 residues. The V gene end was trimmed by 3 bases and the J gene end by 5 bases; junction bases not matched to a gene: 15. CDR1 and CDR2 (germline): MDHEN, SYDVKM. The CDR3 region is CASSFSDLTGSYYGYTF. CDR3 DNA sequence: TGTGCCAGCAGTTTTTCCGACCTGACAGGGAGTTATTATGGCTACACCTTC.

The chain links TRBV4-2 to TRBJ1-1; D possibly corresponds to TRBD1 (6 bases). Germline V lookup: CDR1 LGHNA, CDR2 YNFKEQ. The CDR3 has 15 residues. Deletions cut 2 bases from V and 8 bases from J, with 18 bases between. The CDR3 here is CASSQYDGGLSEAFF. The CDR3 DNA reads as TGTGCCAGCAGCCAATACGACGGGGGGCTGAGCGAAGCTTTCTTT.

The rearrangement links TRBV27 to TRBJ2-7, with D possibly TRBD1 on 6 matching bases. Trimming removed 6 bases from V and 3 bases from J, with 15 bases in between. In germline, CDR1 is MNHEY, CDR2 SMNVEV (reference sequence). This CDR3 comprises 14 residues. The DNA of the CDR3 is TGTGCCAGCAGAGTTGGAACAGGGATCTACGAGCAGTACTTC. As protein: CASRVGTGIYEQYF.

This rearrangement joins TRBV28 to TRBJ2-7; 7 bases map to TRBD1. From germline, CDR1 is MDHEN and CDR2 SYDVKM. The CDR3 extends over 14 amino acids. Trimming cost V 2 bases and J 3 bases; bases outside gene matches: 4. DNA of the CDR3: TGTGCCAGCAGTTTAATGCGACAGGGCTACGAGCAGTACTTC. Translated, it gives CASSLMRQGYEQYF.